This section outlines one TCR beta chain sequence together with its context. This sample was taken from a study of T cell changes during pregnancy in multiple sclerosis. Sequenced by immunoSEQ multiplex PCR; TCRdb stores in-frame clones only, minus some. Of about 59,000 clones in the sample, roughly 93% are singletons; the top ten hold around 1.3%. The CDR3 consists of 13 residues. Germline V lookup: CDR1 SGHRS, CDR2 YFSETQ. V lost 5 bases and J 3 bases, leaving 12 bases between the germline ends. Specimen: peripheral blood, collected in the second trimester of pregnancy. The rearrangement links TRBV5-1 to TRBJ2-7; possible D gene TRBD2, 5 bases. The receptor was isolated from a female donor with multiple sclerosis, enrolled in a pregnancy study. Written as DNA, the CDR3 is TGCGCCAGCAGTACGGGCGGGTACTACGAGCAGTACTTC. Protein: CASSTGGYYEQYF.